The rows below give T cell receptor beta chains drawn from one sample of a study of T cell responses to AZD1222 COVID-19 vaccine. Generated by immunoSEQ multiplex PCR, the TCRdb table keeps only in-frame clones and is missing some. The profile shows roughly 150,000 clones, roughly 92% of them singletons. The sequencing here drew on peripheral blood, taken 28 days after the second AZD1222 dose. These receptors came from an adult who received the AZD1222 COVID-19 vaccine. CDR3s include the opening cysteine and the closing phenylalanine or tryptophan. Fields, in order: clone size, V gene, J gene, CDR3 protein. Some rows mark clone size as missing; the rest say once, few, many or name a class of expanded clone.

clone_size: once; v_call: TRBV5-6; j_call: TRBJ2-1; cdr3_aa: CASSLGGTGMKGNEQFF
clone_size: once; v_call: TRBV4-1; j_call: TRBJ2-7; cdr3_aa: CASSQDWSNSYEQYF
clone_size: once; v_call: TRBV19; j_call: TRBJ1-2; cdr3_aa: CASTQPGRGYGYTF
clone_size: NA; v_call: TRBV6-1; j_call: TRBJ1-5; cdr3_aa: CASSEPPRYLKYQPQHF
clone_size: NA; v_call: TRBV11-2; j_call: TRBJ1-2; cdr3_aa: CASSLDRAVGHYGYTF
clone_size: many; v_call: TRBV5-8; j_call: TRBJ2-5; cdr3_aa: CASSGLLPRARDQYF
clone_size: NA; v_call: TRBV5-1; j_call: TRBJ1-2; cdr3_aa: CASSFSYIPGRDYGYTF
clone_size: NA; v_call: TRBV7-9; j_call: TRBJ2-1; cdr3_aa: CASSLAGAAGQSYNEQFF
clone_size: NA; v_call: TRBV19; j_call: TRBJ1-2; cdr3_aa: CASSISLGIHGYTF
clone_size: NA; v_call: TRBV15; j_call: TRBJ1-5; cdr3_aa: CATSGEGAGHNQPQHF